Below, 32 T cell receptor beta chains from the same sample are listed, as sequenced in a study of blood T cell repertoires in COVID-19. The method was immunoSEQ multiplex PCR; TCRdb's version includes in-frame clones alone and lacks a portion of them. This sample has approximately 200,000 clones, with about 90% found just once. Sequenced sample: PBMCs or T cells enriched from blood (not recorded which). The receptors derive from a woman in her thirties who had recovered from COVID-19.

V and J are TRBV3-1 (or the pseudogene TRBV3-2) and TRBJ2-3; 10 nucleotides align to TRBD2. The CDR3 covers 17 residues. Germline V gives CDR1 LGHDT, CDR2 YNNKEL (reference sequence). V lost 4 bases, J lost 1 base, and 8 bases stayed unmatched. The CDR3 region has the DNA TGTGCCAGCAGCCGTTCCTTAGCGGGGGGTGGCACAGATACGCAGTATTTT. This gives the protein CASSRSLAGGGTDTQYF.

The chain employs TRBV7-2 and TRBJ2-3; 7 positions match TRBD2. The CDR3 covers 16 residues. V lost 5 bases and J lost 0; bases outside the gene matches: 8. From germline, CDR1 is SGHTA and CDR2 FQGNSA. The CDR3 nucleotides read TGTGCCAGCAGCGTAGTAGGACTAGGAAGCACAGATACGCAGTATTTT. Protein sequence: CASSVVGLGSTDTQYF.

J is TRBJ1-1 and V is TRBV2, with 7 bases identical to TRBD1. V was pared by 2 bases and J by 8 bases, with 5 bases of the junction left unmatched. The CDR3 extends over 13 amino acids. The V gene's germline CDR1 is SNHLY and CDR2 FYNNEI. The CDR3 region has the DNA TGTGCCAGCAGTGAAAGACAGGGTAGCGAAGCTTTCTTT. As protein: CASSERQGSEAFF.

CDR3: CATSSGGYGQPQHF. CDR3 in DNA: TGTGCCACCAGTTCAGGGGGCTACGGTCAGCCCCAGCATTTT. The V gene is TRBV24-1, the J gene TRBJ1-5; 8 bases agree with TRBD1. The CDR3 spans 14 residues. The V and J ends lost 6 bases and 6 bases, in that order; junction bases with no gene match: 6. Germline CDR1 KGHDR, CDR2 SFDVKD.

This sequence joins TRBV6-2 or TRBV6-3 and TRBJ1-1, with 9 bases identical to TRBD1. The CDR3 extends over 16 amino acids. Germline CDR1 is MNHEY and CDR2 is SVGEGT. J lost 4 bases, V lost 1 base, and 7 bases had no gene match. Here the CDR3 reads CASSYWGQGIGTEAFF. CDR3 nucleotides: TGTGCCAGCAGTTACTGGGGACAGGGAATAGGCACTGAAGCTTTCTTT.

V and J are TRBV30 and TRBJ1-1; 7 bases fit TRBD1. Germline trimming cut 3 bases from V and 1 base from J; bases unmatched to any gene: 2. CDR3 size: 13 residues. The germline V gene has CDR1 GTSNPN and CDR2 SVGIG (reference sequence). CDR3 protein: CAWRTGPNTEAFF. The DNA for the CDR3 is TGTGCCTGGAGGACAGGGCCGAACACTGAAGCTTTCTTT.

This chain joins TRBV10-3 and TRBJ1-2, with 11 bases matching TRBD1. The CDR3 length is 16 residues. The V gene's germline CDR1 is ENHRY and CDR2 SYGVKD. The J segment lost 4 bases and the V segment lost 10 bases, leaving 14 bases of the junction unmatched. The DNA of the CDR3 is TGTGCCACCGCTCCTAATCCCGGGACAGGGGGCTATGGCTACACCTTC. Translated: CATAPNPGTGGYGYTF.

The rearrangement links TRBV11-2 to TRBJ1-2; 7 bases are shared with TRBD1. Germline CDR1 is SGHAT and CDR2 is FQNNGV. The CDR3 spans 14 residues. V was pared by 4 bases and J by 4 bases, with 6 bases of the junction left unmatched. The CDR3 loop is CASSSRGTAYGYTF. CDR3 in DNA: TGTGCCAGCAGCTCTCGCGGGACAGCCTATGGCTACACCTTC.

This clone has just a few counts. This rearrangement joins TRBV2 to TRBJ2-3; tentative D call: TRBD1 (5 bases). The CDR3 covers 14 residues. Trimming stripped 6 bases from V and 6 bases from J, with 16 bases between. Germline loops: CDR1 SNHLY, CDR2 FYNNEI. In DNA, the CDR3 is TGTGCCAGCAGCCCCGAGTGGGGCAAGGATACGCAGTATTTT. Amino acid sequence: CASSPEWGKDTQYF.

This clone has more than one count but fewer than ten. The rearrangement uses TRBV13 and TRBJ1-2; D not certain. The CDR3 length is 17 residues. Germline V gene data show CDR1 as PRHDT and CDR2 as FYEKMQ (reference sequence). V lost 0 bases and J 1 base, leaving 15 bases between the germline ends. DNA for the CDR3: TGTGCCAGCAGCTTAGGCCTATTTCGCTTAAATAACTATGGCTACACCTTC. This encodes CASSLGLFRLNNYGYTF.

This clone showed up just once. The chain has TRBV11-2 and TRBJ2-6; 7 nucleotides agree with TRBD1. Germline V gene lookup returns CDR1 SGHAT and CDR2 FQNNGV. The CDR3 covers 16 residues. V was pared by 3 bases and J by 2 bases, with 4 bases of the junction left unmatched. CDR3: CASSFPDRAGANVLTF. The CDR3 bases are TGTGCCAGCAGCTTCCCCGACAGGGCTGGGGCCAACGTCCTGACTTTC.

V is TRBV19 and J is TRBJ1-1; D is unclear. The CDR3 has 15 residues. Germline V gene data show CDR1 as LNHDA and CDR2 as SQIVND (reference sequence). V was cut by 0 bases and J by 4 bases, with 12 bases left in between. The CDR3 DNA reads TGTGCCAGTAGTATAGATTTGAGCTCCGGCACTGAAGCTTTCTTT. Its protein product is CASSIDLSSGTEAFF.

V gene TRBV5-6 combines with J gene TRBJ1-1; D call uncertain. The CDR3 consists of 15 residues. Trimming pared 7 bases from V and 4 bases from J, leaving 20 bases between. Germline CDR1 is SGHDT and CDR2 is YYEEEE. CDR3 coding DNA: TGTGCCAGCCTCCCGCGGGCCCTTTGGAGCACTGAAGCTTTCTTT. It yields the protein CASLPRALWSTEAFF. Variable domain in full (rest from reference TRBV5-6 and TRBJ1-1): DAGVTQSPTHLIKTRGQQVTLRCSPKSGHDTVSWYQQALGQGPQFIFQYYEEEERQRGNFPDRFSGHQFPNYSSELNVNALLLGDSALYLCASLPRALWSTEAFFGQGTRLTVV.

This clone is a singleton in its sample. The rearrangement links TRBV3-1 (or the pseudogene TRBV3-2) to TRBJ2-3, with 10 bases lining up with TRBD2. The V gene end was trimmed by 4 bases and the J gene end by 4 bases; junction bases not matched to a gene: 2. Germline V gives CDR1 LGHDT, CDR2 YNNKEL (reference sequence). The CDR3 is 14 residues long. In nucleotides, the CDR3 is TGTGCCAGCAGCCTGCTAGCGGGGGCAGATACGCAGTATTTT. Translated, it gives CASSLLAGADTQYF.

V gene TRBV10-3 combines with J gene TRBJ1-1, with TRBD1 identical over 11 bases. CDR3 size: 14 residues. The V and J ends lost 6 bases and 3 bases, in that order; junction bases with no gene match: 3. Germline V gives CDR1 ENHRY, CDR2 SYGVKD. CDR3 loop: CAIRGTGGYTEAFF. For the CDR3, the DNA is TGTGCCATCAGGGGGACAGGGGGTTACACTGAAGCTTTCTTT.

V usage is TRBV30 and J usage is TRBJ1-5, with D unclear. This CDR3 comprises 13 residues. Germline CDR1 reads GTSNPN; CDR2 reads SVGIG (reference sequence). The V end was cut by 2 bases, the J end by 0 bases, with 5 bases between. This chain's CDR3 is CAWSFHSNQPQHF. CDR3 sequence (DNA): TGTGCCTGGAGTTTCCATAGCAATCAGCCCCAGCATTTT.

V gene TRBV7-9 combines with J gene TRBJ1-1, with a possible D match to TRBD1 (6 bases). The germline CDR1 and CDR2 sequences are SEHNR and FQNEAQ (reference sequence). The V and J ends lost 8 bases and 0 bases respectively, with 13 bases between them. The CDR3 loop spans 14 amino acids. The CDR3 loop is CASSRGAMNTEAFF. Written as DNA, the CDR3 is TGTGCCAGCTCGCGGGGGGCAATGAACACTGAAGCTTTCTTT.

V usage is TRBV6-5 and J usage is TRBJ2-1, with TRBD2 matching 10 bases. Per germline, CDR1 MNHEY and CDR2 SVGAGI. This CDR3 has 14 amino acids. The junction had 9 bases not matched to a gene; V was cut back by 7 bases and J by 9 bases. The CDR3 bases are TGTGCCAGCACCTCGAGCGGGAGGGCCTCTGAGCAGTTCTTC. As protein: CASTSSGRASEQFF.

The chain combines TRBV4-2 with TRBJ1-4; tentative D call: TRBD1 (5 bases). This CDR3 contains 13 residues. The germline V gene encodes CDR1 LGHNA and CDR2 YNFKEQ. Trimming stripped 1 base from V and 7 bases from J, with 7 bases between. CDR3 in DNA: TGTGCCAGCAGCCAAGTGACAGCTGAAAAACTGTTTTTT. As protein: CASSQVTAEKLFF.

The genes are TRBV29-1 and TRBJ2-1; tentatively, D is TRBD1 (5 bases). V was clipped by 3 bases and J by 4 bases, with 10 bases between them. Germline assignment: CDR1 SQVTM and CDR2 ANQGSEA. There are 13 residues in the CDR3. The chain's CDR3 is CSVEGLGYNEQFF. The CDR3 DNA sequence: TGCAGCGTTGAGGGGCTAGGGTACAATGAGCAGTTCTTC.

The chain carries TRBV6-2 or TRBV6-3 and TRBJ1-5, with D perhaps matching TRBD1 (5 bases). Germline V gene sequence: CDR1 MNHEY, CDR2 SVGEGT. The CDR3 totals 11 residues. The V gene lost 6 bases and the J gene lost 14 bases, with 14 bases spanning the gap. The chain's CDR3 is CASSLGAMKHF. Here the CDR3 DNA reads TGTGCCAGCAGCCTAGGGGCGATGAAGCATTTT.

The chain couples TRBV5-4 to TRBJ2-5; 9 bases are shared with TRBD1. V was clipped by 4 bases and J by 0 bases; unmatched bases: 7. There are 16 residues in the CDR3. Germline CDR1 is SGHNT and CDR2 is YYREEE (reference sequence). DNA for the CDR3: TGTGCCAGCAGCCCCTCCGACAGGGGGAACCAAGAGACCCAGTACTTC. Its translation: CASSPSDRGNQETQYF.

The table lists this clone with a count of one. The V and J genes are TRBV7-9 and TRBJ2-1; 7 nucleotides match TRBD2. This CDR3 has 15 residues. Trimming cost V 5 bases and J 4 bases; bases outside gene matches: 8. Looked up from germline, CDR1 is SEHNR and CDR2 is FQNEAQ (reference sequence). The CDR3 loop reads CASSGGGAPYNEQFF. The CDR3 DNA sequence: TGTGCCAGCAGCGGGGGAGGGGCTCCATACAATGAGCAGTTCTTC.

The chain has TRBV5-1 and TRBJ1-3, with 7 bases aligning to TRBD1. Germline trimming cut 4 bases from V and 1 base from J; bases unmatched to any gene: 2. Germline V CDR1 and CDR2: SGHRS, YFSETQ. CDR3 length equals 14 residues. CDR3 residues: CASSPTGSGNTIYF. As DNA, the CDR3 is TGCGCCAGCAGCCCGACAGGGTCTGGAAACACCATATATTTT.

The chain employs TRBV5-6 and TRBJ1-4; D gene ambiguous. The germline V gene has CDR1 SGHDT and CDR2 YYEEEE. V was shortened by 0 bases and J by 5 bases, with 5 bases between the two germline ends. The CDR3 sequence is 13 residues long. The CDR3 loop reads CASSLGANEKLFF. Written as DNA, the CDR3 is TGTGCCAGCAGCTTGGGAGCAAATGAAAAACTGTTTTTT.

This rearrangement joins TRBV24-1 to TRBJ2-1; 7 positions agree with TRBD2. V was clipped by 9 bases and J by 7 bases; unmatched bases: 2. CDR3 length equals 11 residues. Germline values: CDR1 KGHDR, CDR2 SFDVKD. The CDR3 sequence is CATGGGNEQFF. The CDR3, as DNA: TGTGCCACCGGGGGGGGGAATGAGCAGTTCTTC.

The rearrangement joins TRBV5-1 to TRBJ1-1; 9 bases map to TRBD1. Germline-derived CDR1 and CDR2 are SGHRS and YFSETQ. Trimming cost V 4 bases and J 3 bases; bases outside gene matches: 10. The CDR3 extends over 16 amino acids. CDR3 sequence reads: CASSLLGGQGDTEAFF. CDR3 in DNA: TGCGCCAGCAGCCTATTGGGGGGACAGGGTGACACTGAAGCTTTCTTT. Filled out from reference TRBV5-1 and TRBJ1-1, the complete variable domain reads KAGVTQTPRYLIKTRGQQVTLSCSPISGHRSVSWYQQTPGQGLQFLFEYFSETQRNKGNFPGRFSGRQFSNSRSEMNVSTLELGDSALYLCASSLLGGQGDTEAFFGQGTRLTVV.

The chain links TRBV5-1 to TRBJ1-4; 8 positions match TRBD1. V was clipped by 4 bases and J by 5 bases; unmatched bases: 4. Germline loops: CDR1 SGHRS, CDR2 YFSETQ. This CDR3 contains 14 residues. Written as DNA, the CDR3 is TGCGCCAGCAGCGCCAACAGGGGGAATGAAAAACTGTTTTTT. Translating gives CASSANRGNEKLFF.

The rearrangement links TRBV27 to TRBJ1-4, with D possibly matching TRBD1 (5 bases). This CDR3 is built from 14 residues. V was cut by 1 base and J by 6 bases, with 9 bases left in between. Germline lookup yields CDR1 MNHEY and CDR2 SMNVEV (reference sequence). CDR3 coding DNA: TGTGCCAGCAGTTTATTCGGACAAGATGAAAAACTGTTTTTT. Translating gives CASSLFGQDEKLFF.

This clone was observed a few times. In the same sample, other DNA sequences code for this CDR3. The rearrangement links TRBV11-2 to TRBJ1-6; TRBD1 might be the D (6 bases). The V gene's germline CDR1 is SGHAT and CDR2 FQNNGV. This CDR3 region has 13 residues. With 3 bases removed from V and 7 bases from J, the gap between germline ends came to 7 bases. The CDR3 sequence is CASSLDRNSPLHF. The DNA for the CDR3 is TGTGCCAGCAGCTTGGACAGAAATTCACCCCTCCACTTT. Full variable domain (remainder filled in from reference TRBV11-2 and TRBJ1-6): EAGVAQSPRYKIIEKRQSVAFWCNPISGHATLYWYQQILGQGPKLLIQFQNNGVVDDSQLPKDRFSAERLKGVDSTLKIQPAKLEDSAVYLCASSLDRNSPLHFGNGTRLTVT.

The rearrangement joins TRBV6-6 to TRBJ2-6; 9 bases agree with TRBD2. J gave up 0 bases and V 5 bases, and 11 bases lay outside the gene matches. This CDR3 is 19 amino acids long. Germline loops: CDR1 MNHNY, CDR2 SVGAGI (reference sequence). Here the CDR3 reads CASSRRSGSLYSGANVLTF. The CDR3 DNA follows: TGTGCCAGCAGTCGCCGTAGCGGGAGCCTTTACTCTGGGGCCAACGTCCTGACTTTC.

CDR3 DNA sequence: TGTGCCAGCAGCCCCGCAATAGGTCGACTAGCGGGAACCCTCAATGAGCAGTTCTTC. This encodes CASSPAIGRLAGTLNEQFF. The chain employs TRBV7-6 and TRBJ2-1; TRBD2 matches 11 bases. Looked up from germline, CDR1 is SGHVS and CDR2 is FNYEAQ. The trim removed 5 bases at V and 6 bases at J, leaving 18 bases unmatched. This CDR3 comprises 19 residues.